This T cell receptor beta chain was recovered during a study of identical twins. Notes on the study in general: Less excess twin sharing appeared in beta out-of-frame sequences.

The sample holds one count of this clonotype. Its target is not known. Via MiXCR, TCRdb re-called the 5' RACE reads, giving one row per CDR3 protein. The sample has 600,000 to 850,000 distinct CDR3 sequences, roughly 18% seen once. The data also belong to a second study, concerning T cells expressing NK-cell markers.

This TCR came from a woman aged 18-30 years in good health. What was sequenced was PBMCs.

The CDR3 loop is CASSLNGQGYEQYF. DNA of the CDR3: TGTGCCAGCAGTCTCAACGGACAGGGGTACGAGCAGTACTTC. This sequence joins TRBV6-2 or TRBV6-3 and TRBJ2-7; 9 positions agree with TRBD1. Germline V gene sequence: CDR1 MNHEY, CDR2 SVGEGT. The CDR3 is made up of 14 amino acids. Trimming at V came to 5 bases and at J to 4 bases, leaving 6 bases not matched to a gene.